This TCR beta chain was found in a study of cytomegalovirus exposure and HLA in healthy donors. PCR involved 60 Vbeta and 13 Jbeta primers. Clones were read by immunoSEQ multiplex PCR, and TCRdb kept only the in-frame ones, dropping some. The sample gives roughly 160,000 clones, over 75% of which show up once; approximately 8.5% is in the top ten. The origin of this receptor is a man aged 18 to 35 in good health and CMV-seropositive. The specimen sequenced was PBMCs.

DNA of the CDR3: TGTGCCAGCAGCCAGACAGGGGCGGGCGAGCAGTACTTC. Its protein is CASSQTGAGEQYF. V gene TRBV2 combines with J gene TRBJ2-7; the match to TRBD1 covers 8 bases. The J segment lost 6 bases and the V segment lost 6 bases, leaving 7 bases of the junction unmatched. The CDR3 loop spans 13 amino acids. Germline V gives CDR1 SNHLY, CDR2 FYNNEI.